One and the same sample provided the 7 T cell receptor beta chains below, sequenced in a study of control samples from healthy donors and cancer patients. Method: immunoSEQ multiplex PCR; TCRdb's copy keeps in-frame clones and lacks some. The data hold 180,000 or so clones, with 75% to 95% observed a single time. The sequenced material came from blood. Every receptor here comes from a woman aged 25 to 45 in good health.

This rearrangement joins TRBV6-2 or TRBV6-3 to TRBJ2-1; D ambiguous. Germline CDR1 MNHEY, CDR2 SVGEGT. V was trimmed by 2 bases and J by 7 bases, leaving 3 bases between them. This CDR3 contains 11 residues. The CDR3 protein is CASSYLNEQFF. CDR3 DNA: TGTGCCAGCAGTTACCTAAATGAGCAGTTCTTC.

This clone occurred once. The rearrangement uses TRBV18 and TRBJ2-7, with 9 bases fitting TRBD1. This CDR3 has 15 residues. From germline, CDR1 is KGHSH and CDR2 LQKENI. The V and J ends lost 4 bases and 5 bases, in that order; junction bases with no gene match: 9. Written as DNA, the CDR3 is TGTGCCAGCTCACTAACCGGGACAGGGATTGACGAGCAGTACTTC. Protein sequence: CASSLTGTGIDEQYF.

This rearrangement joins TRBV9 to TRBJ2-3, with 10 bases lining up with TRBD1. CDR3 length: 16 amino acids. Trimming cost V 4 bases and J 0 bases; bases outside gene matches: 5. CDR1 SGDLS and CDR2 YYNGEE come from the germline V gene. CDR3 protein: CASSPRDRGSTDTQYF. DNA for the CDR3: TGTGCCAGCAGCCCCCGGGACAGGGGAAGCACAGATACGCAGTATTTT.

The chain couples TRBV5-4 to TRBJ2-6; 7 bases fit TRBD2. Germline V gene data show CDR1 as SGHNT and CDR2 as YYREEE (reference sequence). The CDR3 is made up of 16 amino acids. Trimming took 4 bases from V and 0 from J; bases not matched to a gene: 4. The CDR3 region has the DNA TGTGCCAGCAGCGCGGGGGTGGGCTCTGGGGCCAACGTCCTGACTTTC. Its protein product is CASSAGVGSGANVLTF.

The chain recombines TRBV6-6 with TRBJ1-5; 7 nucleotides agree with TRBD1. The CDR3 consists of 14 residues. Looked up from germline, CDR1 is MNHNY and CDR2 is SVGAGI (reference sequence). V lost 5 bases and J lost 3; bases outside the gene matches: 4. The CDR3, as DNA: TGTGCCAGCAGTGACAGGGAAGTCAATCAGCCCCAGCATTTT. This gives the protein CASSDREVNQPQHF.

This rearrangement joins TRBV4-2 to TRBJ2-1, with TRBD2 matching 9 bases. CDR3 length: 17 amino acids. After removal of 0 bases from V and 4 bases from J, the junction contained 7 bases not matched to a gene. The germline V gene has CDR1 LGHNA and CDR2 YNFKEQ. The CDR3: CASSQDPSGTRYNEQFF. In DNA form, the CDR3 reads TGTGCCAGCAGCCAAGATCCTAGCGGGACCCGATACAATGAGCAGTTCTTC.

The J gene is TRBJ1-1, the V gene TRBV5-4, with D hard to call. Germline assignment: CDR1 SGHNT and CDR2 YYREEE (reference sequence). The length of the CDR3 is 14 residues. The V gene lost 2 bases and the J gene lost 7 bases, with 15 bases spanning the gap. The CDR3 region has the DNA TGTGCCAGCAGCTTTAGAGAGGGATTTAATGAAGCTTTCTTT. Its translation: CASSFREGFNEAFF.